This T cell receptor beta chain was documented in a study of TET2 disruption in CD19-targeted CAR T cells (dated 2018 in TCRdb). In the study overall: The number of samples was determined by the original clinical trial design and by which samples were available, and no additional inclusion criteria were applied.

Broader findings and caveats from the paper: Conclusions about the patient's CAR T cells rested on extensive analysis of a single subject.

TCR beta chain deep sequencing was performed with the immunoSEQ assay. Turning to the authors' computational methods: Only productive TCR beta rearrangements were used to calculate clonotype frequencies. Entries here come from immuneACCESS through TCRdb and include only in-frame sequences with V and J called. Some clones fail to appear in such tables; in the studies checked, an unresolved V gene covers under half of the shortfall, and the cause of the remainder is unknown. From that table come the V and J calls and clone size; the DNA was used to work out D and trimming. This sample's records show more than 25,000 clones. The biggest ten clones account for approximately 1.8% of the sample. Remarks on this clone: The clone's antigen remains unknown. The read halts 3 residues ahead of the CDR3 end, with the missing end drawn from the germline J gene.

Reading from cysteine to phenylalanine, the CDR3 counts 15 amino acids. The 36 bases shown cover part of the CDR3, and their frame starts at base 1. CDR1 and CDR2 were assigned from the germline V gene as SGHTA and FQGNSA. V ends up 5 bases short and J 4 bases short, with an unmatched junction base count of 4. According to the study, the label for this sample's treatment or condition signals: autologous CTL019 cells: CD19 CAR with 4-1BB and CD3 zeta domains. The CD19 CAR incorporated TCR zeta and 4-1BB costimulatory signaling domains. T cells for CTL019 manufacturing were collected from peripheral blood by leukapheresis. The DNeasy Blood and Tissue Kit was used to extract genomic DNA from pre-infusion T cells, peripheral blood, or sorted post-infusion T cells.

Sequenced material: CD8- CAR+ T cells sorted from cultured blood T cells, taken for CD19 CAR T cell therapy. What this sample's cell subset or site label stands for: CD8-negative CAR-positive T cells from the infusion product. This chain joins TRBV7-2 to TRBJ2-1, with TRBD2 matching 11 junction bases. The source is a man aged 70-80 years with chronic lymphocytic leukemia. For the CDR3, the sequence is CASSLGTSGYNEQFF. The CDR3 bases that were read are TGTGCCAGCAGCCTCGGGACTAGCGGTTACAATGAG.